This T cell receptor (beta chain) came from a study of cytomegalovirus exposure and HLA in healthy donors. This CDR3 contains 15 residues. Per the germline V gene, CDR1 is MDHEN and CDR2 is SYDVKM. V trimming: 5 bases; J trimming: 7 bases; junction bases outside the gene matches: 7. PCR amplification relied on 60 Vbeta primers (plus 13 Jbeta primers). Sequencing was performed with immunoSEQ multiplex PCR; in TCRdb, only in-frame clones are kept and a portion is missing. This table holds approximately 160,000 clones, roughly 80% found once. V and J are TRBV28 and TRBJ1-4, with TRBD1 matching over 10 bases. This TCR derives from a man aged 45-65 years in good health and CMV-seropositive. Sample: PBMCs. CDR3 bases: TGTGCCAGCAGTCCTACGGGACAGGGGATTGAAAAACTGTTTTTT. This gives the protein CASSPTGQGIEKLFF. The whole variable domain, filled in from reference TRBV28 and TRBJ1-4, reads DVKVTQSSRYLVKRTGEKVFLECVQDMDHENMFWYRQDPGLGLRLIYFSYDVKMKEKGDIPEGYSVSREKKERFSLILESASTNQTSMYLCASSPTGQGIEKLFFGSGTQLSVL.